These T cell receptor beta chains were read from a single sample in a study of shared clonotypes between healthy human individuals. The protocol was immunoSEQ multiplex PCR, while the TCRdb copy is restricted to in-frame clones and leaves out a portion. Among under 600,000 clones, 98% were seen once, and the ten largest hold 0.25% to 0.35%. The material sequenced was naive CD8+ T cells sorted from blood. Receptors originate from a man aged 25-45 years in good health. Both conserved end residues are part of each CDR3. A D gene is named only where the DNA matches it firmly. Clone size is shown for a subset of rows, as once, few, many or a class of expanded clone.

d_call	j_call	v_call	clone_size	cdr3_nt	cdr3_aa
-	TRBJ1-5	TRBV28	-	TGTGCCACAGTTGGGCGAGGGATTAGCAATCAGCCCCAGCATTTT	CATVGRGISNQPQHF
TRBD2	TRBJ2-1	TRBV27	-	TGTGCCAGCAGTTTGGAACTAGCGAATGAGCAGTTCTTC	CASSLELANEQFF
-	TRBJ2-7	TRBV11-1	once	TGTGCCAGCAGCTTTTTTGGGGGGCAGGACGAGCAGTACTTC	CASSFFGGQDEQYF
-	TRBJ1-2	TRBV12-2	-	TGTGCAAGTCGCTTACGGTCTGGGGGGCGAGTCTATGGCTACACCTTC	CASRLRSGGRVYGYTF
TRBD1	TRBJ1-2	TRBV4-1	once	TGCGCCAGCAGCCAGGGGACAGGGAATGGCTACACCTTC	CASSQGTGNGYTF
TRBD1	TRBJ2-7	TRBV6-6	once	TGTGCCATTGGGACAGGGAACGAGCAGTACTTC	CAIGTGNEQYF
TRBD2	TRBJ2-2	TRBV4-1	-	TGCGCCAGCAGCCAAGTACGACTAGCGATCCAGAACACCGGGGAGCTGTTTTTT	CASSQVRLAIQNTGELFF
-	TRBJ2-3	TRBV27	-	TGTGCCAGCAGTTCAAGGACACCATTCGCAGATACGCAGTATTTT	CASSSRTPFADTQYF
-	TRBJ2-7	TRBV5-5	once	TGTGCCAGCAGCTTACTGGCAGGCTACGAGCAGTACTTC	CASSLLAGYEQYF
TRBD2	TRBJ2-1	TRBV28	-	TGTGCCAGCAGTTTACTAGCGGCCAACCCCTACAATGAGCAGTTCTTC	CASSLLAANPYNEQFF
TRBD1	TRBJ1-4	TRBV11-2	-	TGTGCCAGCAGCCTTTGGGACAGGGAAAATGAAAAACTGTTTTTT	CASSLWDRENEKLFF
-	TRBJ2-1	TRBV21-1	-	TGTGCCAGCATCCTCGGACTAGCGGGCTATAACTACAATGAGCAGTTCTTC	CASILGLAGYNYNEQFF
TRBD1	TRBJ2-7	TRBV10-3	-	TGTGCCATCAGTGCGGATGGGGCAGGGGGCCTCTCCTACGAGCAGTACTTC	CAISADGAGGLSYEQYF
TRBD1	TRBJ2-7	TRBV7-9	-	TGTGCCAGCAGGCCAACCATCGGGACAGCTAGCTACGAGCAGTACTTC	CASRPTIGTASYEQYF
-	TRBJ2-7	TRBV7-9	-	TGTGCCAGCAGCCCCCGAGCGGATGCAACCTACGAGCAGTACTTC	CASSPRADATYEQYF
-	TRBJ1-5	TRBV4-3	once	TGCGCCAGCAGCCAAGAAAGGGGAGCTTCCAATCAGCCCCAGCATTTT	CASSQERGASNQPQHF
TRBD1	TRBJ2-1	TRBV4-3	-	TGCGCCAGCAGCCAAGACTGGACAGGGGTGAGTGAGCAGTTCTTC	CASSQDWTGVSEQFF
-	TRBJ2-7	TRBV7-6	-	TGTGCCAGCAGCTTAGCGTTTCCGACAGCATCCTACGAGCAGTACTTC	CASSLAFPTASYEQYF
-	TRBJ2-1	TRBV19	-	TGTGCCAGTAGTATAGGCGGCGGGAATGAGCAGTTCTTC	CASSIGGGNEQFF
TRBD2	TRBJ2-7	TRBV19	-	TGTGCCAGTAGTATCTCTCCTAGCGGGTCCCACGAGCAGTACTTC	CASSISPSGSHEQYF
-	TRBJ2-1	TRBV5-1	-	TGCGCCAGCAGCTTGCCAGGACTTGACAATGAGCAGTTCTTC	CASSLPGLDNEQFF
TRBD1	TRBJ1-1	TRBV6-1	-	TGTGCCAGCAGTGATAGACTCCGGGACAGGGGGCACGACACTGAAGCTTTCTTT	CASSDRLRDRGHDTEAFF
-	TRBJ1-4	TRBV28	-	TGTGCCAGCAGTCATCTAACCCGGGGGGAGGGGCAGGCTGAAAAACTGTTTTTT	CASSHLTRGEGQAEKLFF
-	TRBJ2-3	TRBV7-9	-	TGTGCCAGCAGCTTATTGGCTGAAGGTGGCACAGATACGCAGTATTTT	CASSLLAEGGTDTQYF
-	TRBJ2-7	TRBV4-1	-	TGCGCCAGCAGCCAAGAATTAGACGGCGAGCAGTACTTC	CASSQELDGEQYF
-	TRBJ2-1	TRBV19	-	TGTGCCAGTAGTAGAACTTCTAGCTCCTGGGAGCAGTTCTTC	CASSRTSSSWEQFF
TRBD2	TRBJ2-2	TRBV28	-	TGTGCCAGCAGTTTCGGACTAGCGGCAACCGGGGAGCTGTTTTTT	CASSFGLAATGELFF
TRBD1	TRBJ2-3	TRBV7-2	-	TGTGCCAGCAGCCCAGGGACAGCGAACACAGATACGCAGTATTTT	CASSPGTANTDTQYF
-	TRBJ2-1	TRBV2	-	TGTGCCACCGATGGAGGGGAGCCTTACAATGAGCAGTTCTTC	CATDGGEPYNEQFF
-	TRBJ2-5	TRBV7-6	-	TGTGCCAGCAGCTTAGTTGCAGAATTACAAGAGACCCAGTACTTC	CASSLVAELQETQYF
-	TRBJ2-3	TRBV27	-	TGTGCCAGCCAGGGCCCGAGCACAGATACGCAGTATTTT	CASQGPSTDTQYF
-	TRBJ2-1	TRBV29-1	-	TGCAGCGTTTATGACTCGGCGCCGAGCTCCTACAATGAGCAGTTCTTC	CSVYDSAPSSYNEQFF
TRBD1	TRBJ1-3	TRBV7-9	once	TGTGCCAGCAGCCGGGGACAGAGTTTGAACACCATATATTTT	CASSRGQSLNTIYF
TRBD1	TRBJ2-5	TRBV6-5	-	TGTGCCAGCAGTTGGTCTCGACAGGGGGAGACCCAGTACTTC	CASSWSRQGETQYF
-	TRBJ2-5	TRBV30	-	TGTGCCTGGAGTGAACCGAGTCTCCAAGAGACCCAGTACTTC	CAWSEPSLQETQYF
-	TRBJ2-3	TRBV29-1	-	TGCAGCGTTGTTGGGCGGAACGACCCCGCAGATACGCAGTATTTT	CSVVGRNDPADTQYF
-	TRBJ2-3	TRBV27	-	TGTGCCAGCAGTTACGGGGCGCAGGATACGCAGTATTTT	CASSYGAQDTQYF
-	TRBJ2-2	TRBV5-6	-	TGTGCCAGCAGCTTGGTCTCCGGGGAGCTGTTTTTT	CASSLVSGELFF
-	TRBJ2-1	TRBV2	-	TGTGCCAGCAGTGTAATCCCCTTGAATGAGCAGTTCTTC	CASSVIPLNEQFF
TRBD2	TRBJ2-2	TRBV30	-	TGTGCCTGGGGTTGGTTAAGGAGCGGGAGGGCCGGGGAGCTGTTTTTT	CAWGWLRSGRAGELFF
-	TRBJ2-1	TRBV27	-	TGTGCCAGCAGTTGGAAACAGAACAATGAGCAGTTCTTC	CASSWKQNNEQFF
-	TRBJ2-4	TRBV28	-	TGTGCCAGCAGTTCCGACAGGGCGGGCTGGGACTACATTCAGTACTTC	CASSSDRAGWDYIQYF
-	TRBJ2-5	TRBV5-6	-	TGTGCCAGCAGCTTGTTACAATCTGAGACCCAGTACTTC	CASSLLQSETQYF
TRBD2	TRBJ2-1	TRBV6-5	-	TGTGCCAGCAGCATGAGCGGGAGTGGAGCCAATGAGCAGTTCTTC	CASSMSGSGANEQFF
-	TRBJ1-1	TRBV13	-	TGTGCCAGCAGCTTGGGGGGCAGTACTGAAGCTTTCTTT	CASSLGGSTEAFF
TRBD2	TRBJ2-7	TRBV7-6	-	TGTGCCAGCAGCCCGGTTGGACTAGCGGGAGACGAGCAGTACTTC	CASSPVGLAGDEQYF
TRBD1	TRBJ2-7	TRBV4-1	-	TGCGCCAGCAGCCAAGTTGGGGACAGGGTAGGGCAGTACTTC	CASSQVGDRVGQYF
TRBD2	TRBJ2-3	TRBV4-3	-	TGCGCCAGCAGCCAAGACTTCCGGGGACTAGCGGACACAGATACGCAGTATTTT	CASSQDFRGLADTDTQYF
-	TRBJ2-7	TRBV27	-	TGTGCCAGCAGTCCTGTCGGGACTGGAAACTACGAGCAGTACTTC	CASSPVGTGNYEQYF